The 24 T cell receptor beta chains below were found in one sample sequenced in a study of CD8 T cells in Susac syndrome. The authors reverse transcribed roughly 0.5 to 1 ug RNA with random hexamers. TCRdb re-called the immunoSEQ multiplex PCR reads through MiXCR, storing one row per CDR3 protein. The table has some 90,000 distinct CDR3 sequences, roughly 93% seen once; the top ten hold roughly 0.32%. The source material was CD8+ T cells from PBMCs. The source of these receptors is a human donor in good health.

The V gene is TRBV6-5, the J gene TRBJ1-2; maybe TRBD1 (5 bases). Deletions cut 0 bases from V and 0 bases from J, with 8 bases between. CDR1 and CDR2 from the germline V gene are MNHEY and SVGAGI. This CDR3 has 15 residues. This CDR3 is CASSYSRQTNYGYTF. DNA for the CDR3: TGTGCCAGCAGTTACTCGAGACAGACTAACTATGGCTACACCTTC.

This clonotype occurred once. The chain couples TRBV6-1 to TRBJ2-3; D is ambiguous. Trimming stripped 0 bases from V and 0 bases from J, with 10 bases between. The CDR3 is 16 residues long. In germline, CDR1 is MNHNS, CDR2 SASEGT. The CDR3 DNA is TGTGCCAGCAGTGAAGCCAGAAGCCTTAGCACAGATACGCAGTATTTT. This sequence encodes CASSEARSLSTDTQYF.

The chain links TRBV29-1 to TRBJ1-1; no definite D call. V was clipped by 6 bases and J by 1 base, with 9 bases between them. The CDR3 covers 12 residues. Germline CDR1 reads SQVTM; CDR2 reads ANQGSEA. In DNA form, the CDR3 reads TGCAGCGTGCCGACGGAGAACACTGAAGCTTTCTTT. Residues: CSVPTENTEAFF.

The CDR3 bases are TGTGCCAGTAGTATAGCCCGGGACTGGATCTCTGGGGCCAACGTCCTGACTTTC. It codes for CASSIARDWISGANVLTF. The V gene is TRBV19, the J gene TRBJ2-6; D perhaps matches TRBD2 (6 bases). Germline CDR1 LNHDA, CDR2 SQIVND (reference sequence). Trimming removed 1 base at V and 0 bases at J, with 13 bases between. The length of the CDR3 is 18 residues.

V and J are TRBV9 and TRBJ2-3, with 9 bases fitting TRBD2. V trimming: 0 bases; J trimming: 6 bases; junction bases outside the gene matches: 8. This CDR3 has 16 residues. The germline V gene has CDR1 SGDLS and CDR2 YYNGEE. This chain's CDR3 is CASSVGASGESDTQYF. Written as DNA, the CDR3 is TGTGCCAGCAGCGTAGGGGCTAGCGGGGAAAGCGATACGCAGTATTTT.

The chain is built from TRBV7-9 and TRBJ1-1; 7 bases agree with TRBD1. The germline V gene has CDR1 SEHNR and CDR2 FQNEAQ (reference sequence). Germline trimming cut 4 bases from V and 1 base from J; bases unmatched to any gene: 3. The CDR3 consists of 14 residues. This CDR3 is CASSSGQSNTEAFF. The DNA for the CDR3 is TGTGCCAGCAGCTCGGGACAGTCGAACACTGAAGCTTTCTTT.

This CDR3 is CASRPPGTGALTGELFF. The CDR3 nucleotides read TGTGCCAGCAGGCCCCCCGGGACAGGGGCATTGACCGGGGAGCTGTTTTTT. The chain employs TRBV25-1 and TRBJ2-2; TRBD1 matches at 10 bases. Germline CDR1 and CDR2: MGHDK and SYGVNS. CDR3 size: 17 residues. Losses at the gene ends were 6 bases for V and 5 bases for J; bases not matched to a gene: 12.

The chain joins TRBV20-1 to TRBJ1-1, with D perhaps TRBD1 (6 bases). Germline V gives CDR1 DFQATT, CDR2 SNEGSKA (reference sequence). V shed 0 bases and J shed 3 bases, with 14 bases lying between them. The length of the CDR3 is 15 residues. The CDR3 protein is CSARDPQGLYTEAFF. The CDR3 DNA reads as TGCAGTGCTAGAGATCCACAGGGTTTATACACTGAAGCTTTCTTT.

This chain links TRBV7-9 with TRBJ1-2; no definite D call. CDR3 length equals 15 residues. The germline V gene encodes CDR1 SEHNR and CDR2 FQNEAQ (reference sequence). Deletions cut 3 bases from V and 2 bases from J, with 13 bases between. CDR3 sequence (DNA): TGTGCCAGCAGCTTGTTGGACGGGGAGAACTATGGCTACACCTTC. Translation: CASSLLDGENYGYTF.

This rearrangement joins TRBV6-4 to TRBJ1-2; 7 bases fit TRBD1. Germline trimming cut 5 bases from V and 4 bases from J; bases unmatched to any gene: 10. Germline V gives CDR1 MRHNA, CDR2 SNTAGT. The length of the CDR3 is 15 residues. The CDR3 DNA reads TGTGCCAGCAGTTCAGACAGGGATGGAGCCTATGGCTACACCTTC. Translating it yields CASSSDRDGAYGYTF.

The CDR3 region has the DNA TGCAGTGCTAGAGATAGGGGACAGCGAACGCGCCCCTTTTACGAGCAGTACTTC. This codes for CSARDRGQRTRPFYEQYF. The gene calls are TRBV20-1 and TRBJ2-7; 7 nucleotides match TRBD1. Germline CDR1 is DFQATT and CDR2 is SNEGSKA (reference sequence). CDR3 size: 18 residues. The V and J ends lost 0 bases and 4 bases, in that order; junction bases with no gene match: 18.

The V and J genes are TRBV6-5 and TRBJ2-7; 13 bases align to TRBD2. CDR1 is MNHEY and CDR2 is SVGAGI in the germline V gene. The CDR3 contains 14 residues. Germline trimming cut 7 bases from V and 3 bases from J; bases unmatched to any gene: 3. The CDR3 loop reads CASKLAGGFYEQYF. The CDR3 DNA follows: TGTGCCAGCAAACTAGCGGGGGGGTTCTACGAGCAGTACTTC.

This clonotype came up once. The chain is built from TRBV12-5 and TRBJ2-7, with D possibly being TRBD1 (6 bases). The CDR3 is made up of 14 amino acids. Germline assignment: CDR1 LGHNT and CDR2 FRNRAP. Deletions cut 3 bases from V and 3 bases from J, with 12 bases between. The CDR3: CASGFDRSLYEQYF. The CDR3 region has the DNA TGTGCTAGTGGTTTCGACAGGAGCCTCTACGAGCAGTACTTC.

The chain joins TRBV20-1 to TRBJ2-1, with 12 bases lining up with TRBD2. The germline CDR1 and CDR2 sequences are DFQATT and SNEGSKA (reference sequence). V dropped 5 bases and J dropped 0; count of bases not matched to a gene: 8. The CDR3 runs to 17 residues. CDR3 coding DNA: TGCAGTGCTCAAACTAGCGGGGGGCATAGCTCCTACAATGAGCAGTTCTTC. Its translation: CSAQTSGGHSSYNEQFF.

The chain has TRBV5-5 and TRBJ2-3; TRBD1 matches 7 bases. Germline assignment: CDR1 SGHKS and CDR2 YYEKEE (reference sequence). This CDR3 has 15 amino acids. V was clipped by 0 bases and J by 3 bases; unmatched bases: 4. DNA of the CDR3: TGTGCCAGCAGCTTGGGGGCGACAGGGACAGATACGCAGTATTTT. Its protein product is CASSLGATGTDTQYF.

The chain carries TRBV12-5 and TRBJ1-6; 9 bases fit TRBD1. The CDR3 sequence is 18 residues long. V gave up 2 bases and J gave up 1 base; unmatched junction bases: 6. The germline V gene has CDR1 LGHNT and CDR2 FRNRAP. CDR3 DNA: TGTGCTAGTGGTTTGTCGACAGGGGGTTCATCCTATAATTCACCCCTCCACTTT. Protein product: CASGLSTGGSSYNSPLHF. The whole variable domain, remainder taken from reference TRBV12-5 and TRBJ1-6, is DARVTQTPRHKVTEMGQEVTMRCQPILGHNTVFWYRQTMMQGLELLAYFRNRAPLDDSGMPKDRFSAEMPDATLATLKIQPSEPRDSAVYFCASGLSTGGSSYNSPLHFGNGTRLTVT.

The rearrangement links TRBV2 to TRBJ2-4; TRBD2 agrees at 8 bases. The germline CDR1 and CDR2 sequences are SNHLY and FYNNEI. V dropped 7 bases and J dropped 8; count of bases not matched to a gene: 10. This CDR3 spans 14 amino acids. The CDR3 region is CASTPGGSEDIQYF. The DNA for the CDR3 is TGTGCCAGCACCCCGGGAGGGTCGGAGGACATTCAGTACTTC.

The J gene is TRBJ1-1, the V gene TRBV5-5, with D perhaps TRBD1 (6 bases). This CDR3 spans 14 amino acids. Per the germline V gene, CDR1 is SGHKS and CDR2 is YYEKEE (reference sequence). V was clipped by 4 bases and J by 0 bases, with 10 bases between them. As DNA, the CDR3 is TGTGCCAGCAGCGCGGGACAACTGAACACTGAAGCTTTCTTT. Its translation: CASSAGQLNTEAFF.

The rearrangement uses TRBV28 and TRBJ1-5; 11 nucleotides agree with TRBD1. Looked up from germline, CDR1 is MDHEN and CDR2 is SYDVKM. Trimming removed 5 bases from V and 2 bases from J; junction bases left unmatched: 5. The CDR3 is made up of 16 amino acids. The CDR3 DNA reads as TGTGCCAGCAGTAACCTGGGACAGGGGGGCAATCAGCCCCAGCATTTT. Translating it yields CASSNLGQGGNQPQHF.

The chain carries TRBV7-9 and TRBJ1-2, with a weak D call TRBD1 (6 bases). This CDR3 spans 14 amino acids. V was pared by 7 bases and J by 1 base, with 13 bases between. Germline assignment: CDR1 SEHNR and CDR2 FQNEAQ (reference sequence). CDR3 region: CASTPGDVNYGYTF. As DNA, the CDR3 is TGTGCCAGCACCCCAGGGGATGTTAACTATGGCTACACCTTC. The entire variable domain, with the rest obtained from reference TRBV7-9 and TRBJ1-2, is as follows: DTGVSQNPRHKITKRGQNVTFRCDPISEHNRLYWYRQTLGQGPEFLTYFQNEAQLEKSRLLSDRFSAERPKGSFSTLEIQRTEQGDSAMYLCASTPGDVNYGYTFGSGTRLTVV.

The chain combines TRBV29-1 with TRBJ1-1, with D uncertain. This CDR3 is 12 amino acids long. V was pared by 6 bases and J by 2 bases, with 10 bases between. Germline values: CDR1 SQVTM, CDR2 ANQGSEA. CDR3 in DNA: TGCAGCGTGAGGTATCGTAACACTGAAGCTTTCTTT. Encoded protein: CSVRYRNTEAFF.

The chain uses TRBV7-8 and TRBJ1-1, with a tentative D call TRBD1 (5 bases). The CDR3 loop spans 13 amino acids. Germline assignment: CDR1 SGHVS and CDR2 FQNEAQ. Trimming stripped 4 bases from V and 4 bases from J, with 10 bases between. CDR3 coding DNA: TGTGCCAGCAGCTCTGGGAGGGGCACTGAAGCTTTCTTT. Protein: CASSSGRGTEAFF.

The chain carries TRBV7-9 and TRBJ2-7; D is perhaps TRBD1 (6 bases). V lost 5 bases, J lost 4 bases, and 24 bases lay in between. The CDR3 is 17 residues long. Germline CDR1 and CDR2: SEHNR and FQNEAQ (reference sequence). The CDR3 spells CASSEPLLGQSQYEQYF. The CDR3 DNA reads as TGTGCCAGCAGCGAACCACTCTTGGGACAATCTCAGTACGAGCAGTACTTC.

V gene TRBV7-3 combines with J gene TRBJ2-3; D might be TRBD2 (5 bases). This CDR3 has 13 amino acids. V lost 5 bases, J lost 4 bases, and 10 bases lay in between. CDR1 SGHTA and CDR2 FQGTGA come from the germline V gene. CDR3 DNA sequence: TGTGCCAGCAGCCTACTAGGGCCAGATACGCAGTATTTT. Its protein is CASSLLGPDTQYF.